One sample yielded the 10 T cell receptor beta chains listed below, sequenced in a study of response to subunit inactivated influenza vaccine. TCRdb processed the RT-PCR reads anew with MiXCR; each CDR3 protein has one entry. The data hold 500,000 or so distinct CDR3 sequences, with roughly 11% observed a single time. The material sequenced was PBMCs from blood, taken more than 35 days after vaccination. These receptors were obtained from a man aged 50-60 years who received an inactivated influenza vaccine.

This clonotype occurred a few times. The chain has TRBV4-2 and TRBJ2-3; TRBD2 is a possible D gene (6 bases). The V end was cut by 0 bases, the J end by 0 bases, with 13 bases between. Germline CDR1 reads LGHNA; CDR2 reads YNFKEQ. The CDR3 contains 17 residues. The CDR3 DNA follows: TGTGCCAGCAGCCAAGATAGGCGGGAACGTAGCACAGATACGCAGTATTTT. Its protein is CASSQDRRERSTDTQYF.

The genes are TRBV7-2 and TRBJ1-2; D not resolved. The CDR3 has 16 amino acids. Trimming pared 5 bases from V and 0 bases from J, leaving 16 bases between. Germline loops: CDR1 SGHTA, CDR2 FQGNSA. DNA for the CDR3: TGTGCCAGCAGCCCAAATTACAGACCTACTAACTATGGCTACACCTTC. This gives the protein CASSPNYRPTNYGYTF.

This clonotype was detected ten times or more. The J gene is TRBJ2-1, the V gene TRBV20-1, with TRBD2 matching over 11 bases. The ends lost 5 bases at V and 8 bases at J; junction bases unmatched: 8. The V gene's germline CDR1 is DFQATT and CDR2 SNEGSKA (reference sequence). The CDR3 extends over 14 amino acids. The CDR3 DNA sequence: TGCAGTGCTCGAACATCACTAGCGGGAGATGAGCAGTTCTTC. Protein: CSARTSLAGDEQFF.

The V and J genes are TRBV2 and TRBJ2-3; the match to TRBD1 covers 8 bases. CDR1 and CDR2 from the germline V gene are SNHLY and FYNNEI. The CDR3 runs to 14 residues. J was trimmed by 0 bases and V by 10 bases; bases with no gene match: 6. CDR3 sequence (DNA): TGTGCCACCGAGGGGACAGGCAGCACAGATACGCAGTATTTT. It yields the protein CATEGTGSTDTQYF.

The chain recombines TRBV6-2 or TRBV6-3 with TRBJ2-7; TRBD1 matches 7 bases. The CDR3 spans 16 residues. V lost 0 bases to trimming and J lost 1 base; unmatched junction nucleotides: 6. The germline gives CDR1 MNHEY, CDR2 SVGEGT. The CDR3 loop is CASSYSARGSSYEQYF. In DNA, the CDR3 is TGTGCCAGCAGTTACTCGGCCAGGGGGTCTTCCTACGAGCAGTACTTC.

The rearrangement links TRBV4-3 to TRBJ2-7; TRBD2 might be the D (6 bases). V gave up 1 base and J gave up 4 bases, with 14 bases separating them. CDR3 length equals 15 residues. The germline V gene encodes CDR1 LGHNA and CDR2 YSLEER. This chain's CDR3 is CASSQVLGSGYEQYF. The CDR3 DNA reads TGCGCCAGCAGCCAAGTTCTCGGGAGTGGTTACGAGCAGTACTTC.

This clonotype was seen a handful of times. This chain links TRBV12-3 or TRBV12-4 with TRBJ2-7; the D gene is possibly TRBD1 (6 bases). Trimming stripped 4 bases from V and 3 bases from J, with 10 bases between. The CDR3 has 13 amino acids. CDR3 DNA: TGTGCCAGCAGTTCCGGACAGTTCTACGAGCAGTACTTC. Residues: CASSSGQFYEQYF.

In its sample, this clonotype was seen a few times. The chain links TRBV4-1 to TRBJ2-1; 8 bases are shared with TRBD2. Germline V gene data show CDR1 as MGHRA and CDR2 as YSYEKL. V was clipped by 2 bases and J by 2 bases; unmatched bases: 8. The CDR3 spans 17 residues. CDR3 residues: CASSQRVAGPTYNEQFF. The CDR3 region has the DNA TGCGCCAGCAGCCAACGGGTAGCGGGACCTACCTACAATGAGCAGTTCTTC.

This clonotype was picked up many times. The chain recombines TRBV28 with TRBJ2-1; TRBD2 matches 15 bases. Germline CDR1 MDHEN, CDR2 SYDVKM. The CDR3 is 15 amino acids. The trim removed 3 bases at V and 7 bases at J, leaving 1 base unmatched. The CDR3 DNA reads TGTGCCAGCAGTTTGGGGACTAGCGGGAGGAATGAGCAGTTCTTC. The encoded protein is CASSLGTSGRNEQFF.

The V gene is TRBV7-9, the J gene TRBJ2-7; TRBD1 might be the D (7 bases). The CDR3 length is 16 residues. V dropped 5 bases and J dropped 4 bases, with 21 bases sitting between them. Germline V gene lookup returns CDR1 SEHNR and CDR2 FQNEAQ (reference sequence). The CDR3 loop is CASSPWEEGAEYEQYF. The CDR3 DNA follows: TGTGCCAGCAGCCCCTGGGAGGAGGGGGCCGAATACGAGCAGTACTTC.